These T cell receptor beta chains were read from a single sample in a study of read filtering for tumor transcriptome and immune sequencing. TCRdb recomputed calls from the reads with MiXCR, one row per CDR3 protein. The sample carries about 38,000 distinct CDR3 sequences, approximately 13% recorded once. The sequencing input was a population of CD138-negative cells sorted from bone marrow. These receptors all come from a donor aged 40 or older with multiple myeloma. Both conserved end residues are part of each CDR3. Fields, in order: D gene, J gene, V gene, clone size, CDR3 DNA, CDR3 protein. The D gene is left open where the match is weak. A clone size is listed for some rows: how often the clone was seen (once, few, many), or a class if it is expanded.

D gene: TRBD2; J gene: TRBJ2-7; V gene: TRBV29-1; clone size: many; CDR3 DNA: TGCAGCGTCTTAGCGGGAGGAAGATACGAGCAGTACTTC; CDR3 protein: CSVLAGGRYEQYF
D gene: TRBD2; J gene: TRBJ2-5; V gene: TRBV4-2; clone size: many; CDR3 DNA: TGTGCCAGCAGCCAAGTAACTAGCGGGAGAGGGGGAGAGACCCAGTACTTC; CDR3 protein: CASSQVTSGRGGETQYF
D gene: .; J gene: TRBJ2-6; V gene: TRBV2; clone size: many; CDR3 DNA: TGTGCCAGCACCTCTAGCACCTCCCGGTATTCTGGGGCCAACGTCCTGACTTTC; CDR3 protein: CASTSSTSRYSGANVLTF
D gene: .; J gene: TRBJ2-7; V gene: TRBV6-1; clone size: .; CDR3 DNA: TGTGCCAGTAGTTACTCGATCGGGGCCGAGCAGTACTTC; CDR3 protein: CASSYSIGAEQYF
D gene: .; J gene: TRBJ2-2; V gene: TRBV5-1; clone size: .; CDR3 DNA: TGCGCCAGCACGACCCAGGGATACACCGGGGAGCTGTTTTTT; CDR3 protein: CASTTQGYTGELFF
D gene: .; J gene: TRBJ1-2; V gene: TRBV20-1; clone size: many; CDR3 DNA: TGCAGTGCTAGAGGCGGGACGGCTGCTAACTATGGCTACACCTTC; CDR3 protein: CSARGGTAANYGYTF
D gene: TRBD2; J gene: TRBJ2-2; V gene: TRBV20-1; clone size: many; CDR3 DNA: TGCAGTGCTGGTCCCTCGGGACTAGCGTACACCGGGGAGCTGTTTTTT; CDR3 protein: CSAGPSGLAYTGELFF
D gene: TRBD1; J gene: TRBJ1-4; V gene: TRBV28; clone size: .; CDR3 DNA: TGTGCCAGCAGTAGAGGGGGCCCTAAGAAAAAACTGTTTTTT; CDR3 protein: CASSRGGPKKKLFF
D gene: .; J gene: TRBJ2-7; V gene: TRBV11-2; clone size: many; CDR3 DNA: TGTGCCAGCAGCTTAGGGGCAAACGAGCAGTACTTC; CDR3 protein: CASSLGANEQYF
D gene: .; J gene: TRBJ2-1; V gene: TRBV11-3; clone size: .; CDR3 DNA: TGTGCCAGCAGCCCCCCGGGACGCTGGGGGGATGAGCAGTCCTTC; CDR3 protein: CASSPPGRWGDEQSF
D gene: TRBD1; J gene: TRBJ1-5; V gene: TRBV28; clone size: many; CDR3 DNA: TGTGCCAGCAGGCCCGCCGACAGGGGTAGGAATCAGCCCCAGCATTTT; CDR3 protein: CASRPADRGRNQPQHF
D gene: .; J gene: TRBJ1-5; V gene: TRBV10-3; clone size: many; CDR3 DNA: TGTGCCATCGGGGACATTGATCAGCCCCAGCATTTT; CDR3 protein: CAIGDIDQPQHF
D gene: .; J gene: TRBJ2-1; V gene: TRBV7-6; clone size: medium-sized; CDR3 DNA: TGTGCCAGCAGCTTAATGGATATGTACAATGAGCAGTTCTTC; CDR3 protein: CASSLMDMYNEQFF
D gene: TRBD2; J gene: TRBJ2-5; V gene: TRBV6-2/TRBV6-3; clone size: many; CDR3 DNA: TGTGCCAGCAGTTACCTGACTAGCGGGAGTCAAGAGACCCAGTACTTC; CDR3 protein: CASSYLTSGSQETQYF
D gene: .; J gene: TRBJ2-1; V gene: TRBV12-3/TRBV12-4; clone size: many; CDR3 DNA: TGTGCCAGCAGTACTGGGGGGTCAGAGCAGTTCTTC; CDR3 protein: CASSTGGSEQFF
D gene: TRBD1; J gene: TRBJ1-5; V gene: TRBV6-4; clone size: many; CDR3 DNA: TGTGCCAGCAGTGTACAGGGGGGTCATAGCAATCAGCCCCAGCATTTT; CDR3 protein: CASSVQGGHSNQPQHF
D gene: TRBD1; J gene: TRBJ2-3; V gene: TRBV3-1; clone size: many; CDR3 DNA: TGTGCCAGCAGCTGGGACAGAACTAGCACAGATACGCAGTATTTT; CDR3 protein: CASSWDRTSTDTQYF
D gene: .; J gene: TRBJ2-2; V gene: TRBV12-3/TRBV12-4; clone size: many; CDR3 DNA: TGTGCCAGCAGTTTACGACAGAAGAACACCGGGGAGCTGTTTTTT; CDR3 protein: CASSLRQKNTGELFF
D gene: TRBD1; J gene: TRBJ2-7; V gene: TRBV6-5; clone size: .; CDR3 DNA: TGTGCCAGCAAGAAGGACAGGGGGCAATCCTACGAGCAGTACTTC; CDR3 protein: CASKKDRGQSYEQYF
D gene: TRBD1; J gene: TRBJ1-5; V gene: TRBV5-1; clone size: many; CDR3 DNA: TGCGCCAGCAGCTTGGATGGACAGGCCGGGCAAGCCCAGCATTTT; CDR3 protein: CASSLDGQAGQAQHF
D gene: .; J gene: TRBJ2-1; V gene: TRBV7-9; clone size: many; CDR3 DNA: TGTGCCAGCAGCTTAGGCAGGGATGGTGAGCAGTTCTTC; CDR3 protein: CASSLGRDGEQFF
D gene: TRBD1; J gene: TRBJ1-1; V gene: TRBV4-2; clone size: many; CDR3 DNA: TGTGCCAGCAGCCCAGGACAGGGTGGGACTGAAGCTTTCTTT; CDR3 protein: CASSPGQGGTEAFF
D gene: TRBD1; J gene: TRBJ1-3; V gene: TRBV20-1; clone size: .; CDR3 DNA: TGCAGTGCCATAGACAGGGGCTCTGGAAACACCATATATTTT; CDR3 protein: CSAIDRGSGNTIYF
D gene: .; J gene: TRBJ2-2; V gene: TRBV7-2; clone size: many; CDR3 DNA: TGTGCCAGCAGAAGTTGGGACCCGAACACCGGGGAGCTGTTTTTT; CDR3 protein: CASRSWDPNTGELFF
D gene: .; J gene: TRBJ2-7; V gene: TRBV4-2; clone size: many; CDR3 DNA: TGTGCCAGCAGCCAAGAGTACAGGGCGCCGTACGAGCAGTACTTC; CDR3 protein: CASSQEYRAPYEQYF
D gene: .; J gene: TRBJ2-2; V gene: TRBV30; clone size: many; CDR3 DNA: TGTGCCTGGAGTGCCTGGCAGTCACGCGGGGAGCTGTTTTTT; CDR3 protein: CAWSAWQSRGELFF
D gene: TRBD1; J gene: TRBJ2-1; V gene: TRBV28; clone size: many; CDR3 DNA: TGTGCCAGCAGTTTCGTAGGACAGGGAAATGAGCAGTTCTTC; CDR3 protein: CASSFVGQGNEQFF
D gene: TRBD2; J gene: TRBJ2-7; V gene: TRBV27; clone size: many; CDR3 DNA: TGTGCCAGCAGTTCATCGCTTCTAGCGGGAGGTTACGAGCAGTACTTC; CDR3 protein: CASSSSLLAGGYEQYF
D gene: .; J gene: TRBJ2-7; V gene: TRBV5-1; clone size: many; CDR3 DNA: TGCGCCAGCAGCTTGGTCCTAGGACAGACTAACGAGCAGTACTTC; CDR3 protein: CASSLVLGQTNEQYF
D gene: TRBD2; J gene: TRBJ2-6; V gene: TRBV5-1; clone size: .; CDR3 DNA: TGCGCCAGCAGCCCTAGCGGGAGTTGGGCCAACGTCCTGACTTTC; CDR3 protein: CASSPSGSWANVLTF
D gene: .; J gene: TRBJ1-2; V gene: TRBV28; clone size: once; CDR3 DNA: TGTGACAGCAGTCACCCTCCATTCCAAGGGGACTATGGCTACACCTTC; CDR3 protein: CDSSHPPFQGDYGYTF
D gene: .; J gene: TRBJ2-1; V gene: TRBV5-5; clone size: .; CDR3 DNA: TGTGCCAGCAGCTTCGACGGGAGTTCCTACAATGAGCAGTTCTTC; CDR3 protein: CASSFDGSSYNEQFF
D gene: .; J gene: TRBJ1-1; V gene: TRBV12-3/TRBV12-4; clone size: many; CDR3 DNA: TGTGCCAGCAGAGGGTCGGCGGGGGTCACTGAAGCTTTCTTT; CDR3 protein: CASRGSAGVTEAFF
D gene: TRBD1; J gene: TRBJ2-1; V gene: TRBV29-1; clone size: many; CDR3 DNA: TGCAGCGTTGAGGGGACAGGGGGCAATGAGCAGTTCTTC; CDR3 protein: CSVEGTGGNEQFF
D gene: .; J gene: TRBJ1-4; V gene: TRBV18; clone size: many; CDR3 DNA: TGTGCCAGCTCGGCTACAGGGAGGAGGCCTGAAAAACTGTTTTTT; CDR3 protein: CASSATGRRPEKLFF
D gene: .; J gene: TRBJ2-6; V gene: TRBV19; clone size: many; CDR3 DNA: TGTGCCAGTACCCCGCGGCGGCTAGCAGACTCTGGGGCCAACGTCCTGACTTTC; CDR3 protein: CASTPRRLADSGANVLTF
D gene: .; J gene: TRBJ2-2; V gene: TRBV29-1; clone size: many; CDR3 DNA: TGCAGCGTTGAGAGGGGCACCGGGGAGCTGTTTTTT; CDR3 protein: CSVERGTGELFF
D gene: TRBD2; J gene: TRBJ2-1; V gene: TRBV10-3; clone size: .; CDR3 DNA: TGTGCCATCAGTGACAGGACTAGCGGGAGTATTGAGCAGTTCTTC; CDR3 protein: CAISDRTSGSIEQFF
D gene: .; J gene: TRBJ1-5; V gene: TRBV7-8; clone size: many; CDR3 DNA: TGTGCCAGCAGCCCTTCCCGTTTGCAGCCCCAGCATTTT; CDR3 protein: CASSPSRLQPQHF
D gene: TRBD1; J gene: TRBJ2-5; V gene: TRBV4-2; clone size: many; CDR3 DNA: TGTGCCAGCAGCCACGGACAGGTCCAAGAGACCCAGTACTTC; CDR3 protein: CASSHGQVQETQYF
D gene: .; J gene: TRBJ2-2; V gene: TRBV29-1; clone size: many; CDR3 DNA: TGCAGCGTTGATGTCGGACCGAACACCGGGGAGCTGTTTTTT; CDR3 protein: CSVDVGPNTGELFF
D gene: TRBD1; J gene: TRBJ1-5; V gene: TRBV19; clone size: many; CDR3 DNA: TGTGCCAGTTCATTCCCGCAGGGGGCAGTGAGTCAGCCCCAGCATTTT; CDR3 protein: CASSFPQGAVSQPQHF
D gene: .; J gene: TRBJ2-1; V gene: TRBV7-2; clone size: few; CDR3 DNA: TGTGCCAGCGGCTTCACACCAGCGGGTGAGCAGTTCTTC; CDR3 protein: CASGFTPAGEQFF
D gene: .; J gene: TRBJ2-3; V gene: TRBV5-1; clone size: once; CDR3 DNA: TGCGCCAGCAGTGCTAGCCTACCCACAGATACGCAGTATTTT; CDR3 protein: CASSASLPTDTQYF
D gene: TRBD2; J gene: TRBJ2-1; V gene: TRBV20-1; clone size: many; CDR3 DNA: TGCAGTGCTCCTCTAGCGGGAGGTTCCTACAATGAGCAGTTCTTC; CDR3 protein: CSAPLAGGSYNEQFF
D gene: TRBD1; J gene: TRBJ2-2; V gene: TRBV2; clone size: many; CDR3 DNA: TGTGCCAGCAGGGAGTGGGACAGGGGAACCGGGGAGCTGTTTTTT; CDR3 protein: CASREWDRGTGELFF
D gene: TRBD1; J gene: TRBJ2-2; V gene: TRBV7-9; clone size: few; CDR3 DNA: TGTGCCAGCAGCTCCCTAGGACAGGGGGCTCGGACCGGGGAGCTGTTTTTT; CDR3 protein: CASSSLGQGARTGELFF
D gene: TRBD2; J gene: TRBJ2-1; V gene: TRBV19; clone size: .; CDR3 DNA: TGTGCCAGTAGGGAGCGGGACCCCTACAATGAGCAGTTCTTC; CDR3 protein: CASRERDPYNEQFF
D gene: .; J gene: TRBJ2-5; V gene: TRBV20-1; clone size: few; CDR3 DNA: TGCAGTGCCCAGGCCTATCCAGGGGACGGAGAGACCCAGTACTTC; CDR3 protein: CSAQAYPGDGETQYF
D gene: .; J gene: TRBJ2-2; V gene: TRBV29-1; clone size: many; CDR3 DNA: TGCAGCGTTGAGGTACAATCGAGCGGGGAGCTGTTTTTT; CDR3 protein: CSVEVQSSGELFF
D gene: .; J gene: TRBJ1-4; V gene: TRBV4-1; clone size: many; CDR3 DNA: TGCGCCAGCAGCCAACTGGGGAGCAATGAAAAACTGTTTTTT; CDR3 protein: CASSQLGSNEKLFF
D gene: .; J gene: TRBJ2-3; V gene: TRBV2; clone size: .; CDR3 DNA: TGTGCCAGCAGTGCGCTACAGGATACGCAGTATTTT; CDR3 protein: CASSALQDTQYF